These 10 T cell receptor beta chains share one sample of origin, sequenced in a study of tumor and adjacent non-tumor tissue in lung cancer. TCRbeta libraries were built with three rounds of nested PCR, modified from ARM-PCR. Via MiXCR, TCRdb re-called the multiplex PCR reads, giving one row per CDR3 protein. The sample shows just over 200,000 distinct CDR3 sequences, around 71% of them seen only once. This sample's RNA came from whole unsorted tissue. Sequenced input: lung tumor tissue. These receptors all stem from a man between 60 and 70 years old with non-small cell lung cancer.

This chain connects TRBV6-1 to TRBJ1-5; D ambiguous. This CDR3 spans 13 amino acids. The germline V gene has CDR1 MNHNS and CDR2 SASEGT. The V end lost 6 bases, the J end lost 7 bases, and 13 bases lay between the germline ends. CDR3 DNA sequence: TGTGCCAGCAGCCTTCAGGTTAGGCAGCCCCAGCATTTT. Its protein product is CASSLQVRQPQHF.

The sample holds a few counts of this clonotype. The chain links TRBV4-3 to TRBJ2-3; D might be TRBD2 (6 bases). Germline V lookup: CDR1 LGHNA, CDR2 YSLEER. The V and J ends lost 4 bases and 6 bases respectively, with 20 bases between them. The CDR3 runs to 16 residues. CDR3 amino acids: CASSLLQTSGSDTQYF. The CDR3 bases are TGCGCCAGCAGCCTCCTACAGACTAGTGGGAGTGATACGCAGTATTTT.

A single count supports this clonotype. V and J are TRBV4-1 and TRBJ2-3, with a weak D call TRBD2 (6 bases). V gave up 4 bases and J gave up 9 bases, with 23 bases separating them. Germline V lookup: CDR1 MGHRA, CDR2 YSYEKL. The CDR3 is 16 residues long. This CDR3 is CASSPRPSDQTLTQYF. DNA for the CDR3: TGCGCCAGCAGCCCCCGGCCTAGCGATCAAACGCTAACGCAGTATTTT.

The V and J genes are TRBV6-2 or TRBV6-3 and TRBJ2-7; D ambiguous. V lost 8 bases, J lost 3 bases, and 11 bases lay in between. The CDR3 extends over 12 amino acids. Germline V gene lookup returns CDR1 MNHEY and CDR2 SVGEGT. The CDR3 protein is CASCDFRYEQYF. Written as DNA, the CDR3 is TGTGCCAGCTGTGACTTCCGCTACGAGCAGTACTTC.

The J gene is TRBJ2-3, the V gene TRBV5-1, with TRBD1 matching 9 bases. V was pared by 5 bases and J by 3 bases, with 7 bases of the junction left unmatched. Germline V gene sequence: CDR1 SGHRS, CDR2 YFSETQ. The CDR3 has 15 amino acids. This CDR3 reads CASRHRQGVTDTQYF. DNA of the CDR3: TGCGCCAGCAGGCATAGACAGGGGGTGACAGATACGCAGTATTTT.

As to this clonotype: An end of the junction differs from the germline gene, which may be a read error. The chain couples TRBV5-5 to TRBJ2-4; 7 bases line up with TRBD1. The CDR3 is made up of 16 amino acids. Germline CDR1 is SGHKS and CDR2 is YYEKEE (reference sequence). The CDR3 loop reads CVSSLQGQRPKNIQYF. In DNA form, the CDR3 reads TGTGTCAGCAGCTTGCAGGGACAGCGGCCCAAAAACATTCAGTACTTC. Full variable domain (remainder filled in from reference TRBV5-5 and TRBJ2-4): DAGVTQSPTHLIKTRGQQVTLRCSPISGHKSVSWYQQVLGQGPQFIFQYYEKEERGRGNFPDRFSARQFPNYSSELNVNALLLGDSALYLCVSSLQGQRPKNIQYFGAGTRLSVL.

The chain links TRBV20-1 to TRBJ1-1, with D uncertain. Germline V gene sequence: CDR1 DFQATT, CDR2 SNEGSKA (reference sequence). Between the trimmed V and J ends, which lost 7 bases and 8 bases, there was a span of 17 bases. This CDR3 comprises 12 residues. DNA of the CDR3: TGCAGTGTTCAGACGGACGTGTGGGAAGCTTTCTTT. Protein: CSVQTDVWEAFF.

CDR3 in DNA: TGCAGCGTCAGCCGGGACAGTAACTATGGCTACACCTTC. Translation gives CSVSRDSNYGYTF. V gene TRBV29-1 combines with J gene TRBJ1-2; 7 nucleotides line up with TRBD1. The CDR3 sequence is 13 residues long. Germline CDR1 SQVTM, CDR2 ANQGSEA. V dropped 6 bases and J dropped 1; count of bases not matched to a gene: 5.

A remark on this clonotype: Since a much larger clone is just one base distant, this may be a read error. Written as DNA, the CDR3 is TGTACCAGCGATGCCCGGACGGGGACAGACTACGAGCAGTACTTC. Translating gives CTSDARTGTDYEQYF. The V and J genes are TRBV6-1 and TRBJ2-7; 7 bases fit TRBD1. Per germline, CDR1 MNHNS and CDR2 SASEGT. This CDR3 contains 15 residues.

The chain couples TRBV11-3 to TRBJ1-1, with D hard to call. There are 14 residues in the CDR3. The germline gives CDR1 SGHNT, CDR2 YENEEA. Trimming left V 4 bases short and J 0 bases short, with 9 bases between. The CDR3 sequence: CASSSEGVNTEAFF. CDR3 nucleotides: TGTGCCAGCAGCTCAGAGGGAGTGAACACTGAAGCTTTCTTT.